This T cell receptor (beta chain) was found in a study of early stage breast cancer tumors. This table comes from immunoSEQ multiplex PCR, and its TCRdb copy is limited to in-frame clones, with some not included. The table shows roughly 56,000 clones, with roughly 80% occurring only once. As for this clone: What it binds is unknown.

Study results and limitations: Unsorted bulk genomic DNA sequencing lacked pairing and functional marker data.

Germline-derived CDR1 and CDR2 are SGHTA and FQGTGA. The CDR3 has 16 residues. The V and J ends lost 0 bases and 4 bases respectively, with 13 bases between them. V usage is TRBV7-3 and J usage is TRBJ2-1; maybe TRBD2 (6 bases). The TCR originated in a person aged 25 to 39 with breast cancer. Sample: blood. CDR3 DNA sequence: TGTGCCAGCAGCTTAACGGGCGGGACTCCTTACAATGAGCAGTTCTTC. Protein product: CASSLTGGTPYNEQFF.